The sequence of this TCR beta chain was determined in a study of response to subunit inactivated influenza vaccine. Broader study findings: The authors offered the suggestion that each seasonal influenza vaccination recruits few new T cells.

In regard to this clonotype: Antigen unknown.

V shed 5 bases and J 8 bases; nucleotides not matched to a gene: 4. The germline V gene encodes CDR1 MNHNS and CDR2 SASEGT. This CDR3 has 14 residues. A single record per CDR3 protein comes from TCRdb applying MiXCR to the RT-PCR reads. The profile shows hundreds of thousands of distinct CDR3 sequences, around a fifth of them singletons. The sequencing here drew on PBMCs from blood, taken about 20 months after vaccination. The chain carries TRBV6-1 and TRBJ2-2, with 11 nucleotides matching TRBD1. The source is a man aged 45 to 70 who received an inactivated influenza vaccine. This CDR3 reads CASSMDRGQGELFF. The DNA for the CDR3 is TGTGCCAGCAGTATGGACAGGGGGCAAGGGGAGCTGTTTTTT.